This T cell receptor (beta chain) was found in a study of blood T cell repertoires in COVID-19. Study context: T cells, B-cell-depleted T cells, or PBMCs provided the cDNA or gDNA that served as material.

This CDR3 has 12 residues. The V gene end was trimmed by 7 bases and the J gene end by 5 bases; junction bases not matched to a gene: 7. Germline V gene data show CDR1 as SQVTM and CDR2 as ANQGSEA. Authors' methods: The assay estimated nucleated cells by amplifying reference gene primers. Here immunoSEQ multiplex PCR was the method, and the copy in TCRdb shows in-frame clones only, minus some. D and trimming come from the DNA, and the V and J calls and clone size come from that table. The sample yields 200,000 to 300,000 clones, around 82% seen once. Those who participated ranged in age from about 18 to 89 years and resided in roughly 26 US areas.

The rearrangement joins TRBV29-1 to TRBJ1-2; TRBD1 matches at 7 bases. Sequencing input: PBMCs or T cells enriched from blood (not recorded which). This TCR was recovered from a woman aged 40 to 55 who had been exposed to COVID-19. CDR3 in amino acids: CSAGQAEYGYTF. CDR3 DNA sequence: TGCAGCGCAGGACAGGCGGAATATGGCTACACCTTC.